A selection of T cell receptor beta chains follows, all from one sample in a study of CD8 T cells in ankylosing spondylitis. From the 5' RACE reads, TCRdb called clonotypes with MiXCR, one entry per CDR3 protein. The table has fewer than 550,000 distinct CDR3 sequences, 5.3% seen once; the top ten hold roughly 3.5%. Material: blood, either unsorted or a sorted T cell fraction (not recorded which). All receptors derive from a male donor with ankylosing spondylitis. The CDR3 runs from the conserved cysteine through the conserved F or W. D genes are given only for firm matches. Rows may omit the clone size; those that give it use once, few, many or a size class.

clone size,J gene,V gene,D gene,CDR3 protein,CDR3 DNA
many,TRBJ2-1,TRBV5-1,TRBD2,CASSLAGNSYNEQFF,TGCGCCAGCAGTCTAGCGGGAAATTCCTACAATGAGCAGTTCTTC
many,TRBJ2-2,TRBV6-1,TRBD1,CASNDLRTGRNTGELFF,TGTGCCAGCAACGATCTGAGGACAGGGCGGAACACCGGGGAGCTGTTTTTT
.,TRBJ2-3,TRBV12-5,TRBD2,CASGLGWVAGQTDTQYF,TGTGCTAGTGGTTTGGGGTGGGTAGCGGGCCAGACAGATACGCAGTATTTT
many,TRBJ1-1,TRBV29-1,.,CSVLRQTDTEAFF,TGCAGCGTCCTGCGACAGACCGACACTGAAGCTTTCTTT
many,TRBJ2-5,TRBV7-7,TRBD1,CASSPGGQGLETQYF,TGTGCTAGCAGCCCGGGGGGACAGGGTTTAGAGACCCAGTACTTC
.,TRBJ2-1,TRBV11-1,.,CASSFTPGRQKFF,TGTGCCAGCAGCTTTACTCCGGGACGTCAAAAGTTCTTC
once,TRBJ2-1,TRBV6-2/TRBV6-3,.,CASSYPPLGSNEQFF,TGTGCCAGCAGTTACCCTCCCCTAGGGAGCAATGAGCAGTTCTTC
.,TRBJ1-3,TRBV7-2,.,CASSRDSISGNTIYF,TGTGCCAGCAGCCGCGACAGCATCTCTGGAAACACCATATATTTT
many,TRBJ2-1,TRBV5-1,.,CASRNVQGNEQFF,TGCGCCAGCAGGAATGTACAGGGCAATGAGCAGTTCTTC
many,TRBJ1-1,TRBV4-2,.,CASSQVPQDNTEAFF,TGTGCCAGCAGCCAAGTACCCCAGGATAACACTGAAGCTTTCTTT
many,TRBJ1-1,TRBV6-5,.,CASSYERGTEAFF,TGTGCCAGCAGTTACGAGAGGGGCACTGAAGCTTTCTTT
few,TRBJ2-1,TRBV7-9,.,CASTPVLGGKEQFF,TGTGCCAGCACCCCCGTCCTGGGAGGAAAGGAGCAGTTCTTC
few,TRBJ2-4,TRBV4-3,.,CASSPVRTEQNIQYF,TGCGCCAGCAGCCCAGTCCGTACGGAACAAAACATTCAGTACTTC
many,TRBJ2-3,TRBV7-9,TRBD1,CASSSPGQIISDTQYF,TGTGCCAGCAGCTCGCCGGGACAGATTATATCAGATACGCAGTATTTT